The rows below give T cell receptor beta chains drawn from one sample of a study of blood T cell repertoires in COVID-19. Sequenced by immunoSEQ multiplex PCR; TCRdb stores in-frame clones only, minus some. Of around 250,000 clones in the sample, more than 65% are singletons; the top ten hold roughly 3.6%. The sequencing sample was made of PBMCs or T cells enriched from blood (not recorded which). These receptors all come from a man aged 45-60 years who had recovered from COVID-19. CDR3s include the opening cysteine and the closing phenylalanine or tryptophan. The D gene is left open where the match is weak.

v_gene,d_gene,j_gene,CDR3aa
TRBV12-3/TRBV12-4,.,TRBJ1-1,CASSFGVTEAFF
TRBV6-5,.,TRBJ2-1,CASQPQGGDNNEQFF
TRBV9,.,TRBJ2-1,CASSSSDYYNEQFF
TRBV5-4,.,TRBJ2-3,CASSGGLVDTQYF
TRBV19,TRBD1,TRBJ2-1,CASSISGQHNEQFF
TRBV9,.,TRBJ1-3,CASSVGGGSGNTIYF
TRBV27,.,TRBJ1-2,CASSRFDRLLFGGYTF
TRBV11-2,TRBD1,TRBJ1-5,CASSLWTGRDQPQHF
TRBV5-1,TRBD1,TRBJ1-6,CASSLVWDRDIQSPLHF
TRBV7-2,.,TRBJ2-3,CASSSFSTDTQYF
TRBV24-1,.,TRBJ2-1,CATSVGGGAYNEQFF
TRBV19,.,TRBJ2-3,CASSIGSGSTDTQYF
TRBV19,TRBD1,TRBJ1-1,CASRDRGTGPFMNTEAFF
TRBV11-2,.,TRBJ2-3,CASSPRYRSGPTDTQYF
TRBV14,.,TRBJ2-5,CASSQLGGRETQYF
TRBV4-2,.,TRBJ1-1,CASSQQNMNTEAFF
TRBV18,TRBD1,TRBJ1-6,CASSPLRDRASPLHF
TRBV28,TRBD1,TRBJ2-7,CASGPGTGGYEQYF
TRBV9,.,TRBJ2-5,CASSAHSGAVTQYF
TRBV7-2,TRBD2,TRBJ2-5,CASSQPPSGLITQYF
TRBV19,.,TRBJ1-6,CASSIDGTTLSSYNSPLHF
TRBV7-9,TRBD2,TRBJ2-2,CASSHTSANTGELFF
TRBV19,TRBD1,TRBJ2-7,CASSIGTGRPYEQYF
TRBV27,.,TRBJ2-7,CASSSPGTRKYF
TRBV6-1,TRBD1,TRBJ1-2,CASSETPGQPNYGYTF
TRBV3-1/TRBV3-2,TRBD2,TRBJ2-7,CASSHGAGVLSYEQYF
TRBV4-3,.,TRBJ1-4,CASSQDLGSSNEKLFF
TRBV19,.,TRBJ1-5,CAWEGLYQPQHF
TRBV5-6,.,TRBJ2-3,CASSLGLGTDTQYF
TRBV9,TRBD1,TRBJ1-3,CASSLRTGQTGYSGNTIYF
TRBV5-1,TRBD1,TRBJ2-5,CASSKDRGGQTQYF
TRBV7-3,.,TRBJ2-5,CASSRSGQETQYF
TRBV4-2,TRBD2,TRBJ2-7,CASSQATAGGNYEQYF
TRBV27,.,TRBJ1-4,CASSLSPGLRPSTNEKLFF
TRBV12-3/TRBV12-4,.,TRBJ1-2,CASSDPNRVGYTF
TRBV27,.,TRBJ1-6,CASSLKIVGSPLHF
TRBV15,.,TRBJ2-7,CATSSDGPFSTYEQYF
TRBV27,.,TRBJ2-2,CASSPFYTGELFF
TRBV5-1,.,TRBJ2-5,CASSWGRGYQETQYF
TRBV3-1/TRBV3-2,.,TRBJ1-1,CASSQDGRNTEAFF
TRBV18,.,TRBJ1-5,CASSPVGDQPQHF
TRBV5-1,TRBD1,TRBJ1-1,CASSLGTGVTEAFF
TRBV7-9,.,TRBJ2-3,CASSLDTGRDTQYF